This TCR beta chain was sequenced during a study of long-term antiretroviral therapy in people with HIV. Remarks on this clone: Its antigen remains unknown.

Sequencing relied on immunoSEQ assay v3.0, run at survey level. Sequencing of each sample targeted about 35,000-50,000 T-cell genomes. Assay: immunoSEQ multiplex PCR; the TCRdb copy retains only in-frame clones and omits some. The data show fewer than 45,000 clones, 90% to 95% seen once. Study observations and caveats: On ART adherence, viral resistance or therapy changes, no data were available. Whereas controls had wider CDR3 length ranges, HIV repertoires had narrower ones.

In germline, CDR1 is KGHSH, CDR2 LQKENI. The V end was cut by 2 bases, the J end by 4 bases, with 12 bases between. The CDR3 has 14 amino acids. The chain couples TRBV18 to TRBJ2-7; D not resolved. This sample comprised unsorted PBMCs, obtained 3.7 years after starting antiretroviral therapy. This clonotype was obtained from a woman in her forties or fifties with HIV. The CDR3 coding sequence is TGTGCCAGCTCACCAGGAAGAACTACTTACGAGCAGTACTTC. It codes for CASSPGRTTYEQYF.